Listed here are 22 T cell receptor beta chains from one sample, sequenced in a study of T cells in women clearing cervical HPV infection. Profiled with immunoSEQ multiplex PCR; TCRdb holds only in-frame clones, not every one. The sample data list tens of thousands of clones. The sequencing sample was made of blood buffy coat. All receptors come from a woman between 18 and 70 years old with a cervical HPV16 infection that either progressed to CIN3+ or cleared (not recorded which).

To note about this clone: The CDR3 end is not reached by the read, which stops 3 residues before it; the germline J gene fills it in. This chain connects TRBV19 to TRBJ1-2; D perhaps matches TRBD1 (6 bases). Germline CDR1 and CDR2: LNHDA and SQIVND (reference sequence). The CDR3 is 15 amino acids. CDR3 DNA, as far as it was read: TGTGCCAGTAGTACAGGATCGGGGGGGCTGTATACC. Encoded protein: CASSTGSGGLYT. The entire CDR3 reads CASSTGSGGLYTYTF. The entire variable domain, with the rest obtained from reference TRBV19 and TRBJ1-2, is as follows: DGGITQSPKYLFRKEGQNVTLSCEQNLNHDAMYWYRQDPGQGLRLIYYSQIVNDFQKGDIAEGYSVSREKKESFPLTVTSAQKNPTAFYLCASSTGSGGLYTYTFGSGTRLTVV.

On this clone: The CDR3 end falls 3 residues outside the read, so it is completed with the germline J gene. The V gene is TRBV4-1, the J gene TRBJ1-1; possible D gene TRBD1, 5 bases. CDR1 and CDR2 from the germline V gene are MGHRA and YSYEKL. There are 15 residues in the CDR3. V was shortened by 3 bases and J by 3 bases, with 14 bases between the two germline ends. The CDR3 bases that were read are TGCGCCAGCAGCCACCCCGGGACTTTTGACACTGAA. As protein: CASSHPGTFDTE. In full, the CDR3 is CASSHPGTFDTEAFF.

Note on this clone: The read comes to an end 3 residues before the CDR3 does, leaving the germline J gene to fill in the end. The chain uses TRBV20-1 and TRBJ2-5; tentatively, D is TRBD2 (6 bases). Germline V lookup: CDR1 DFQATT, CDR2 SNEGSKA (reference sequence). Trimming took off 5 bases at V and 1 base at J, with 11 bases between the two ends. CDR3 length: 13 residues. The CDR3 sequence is CSAGGDFQETQYF. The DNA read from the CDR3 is TGCAGTGCTGGCGGGGATTTCCAAGAGACC.

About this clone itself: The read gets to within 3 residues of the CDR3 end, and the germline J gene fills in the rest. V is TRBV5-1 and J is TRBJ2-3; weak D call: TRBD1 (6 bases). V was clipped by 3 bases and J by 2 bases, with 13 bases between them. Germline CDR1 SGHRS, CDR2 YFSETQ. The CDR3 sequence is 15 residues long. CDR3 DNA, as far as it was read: TGCGCCAGCAGCTCCTCGGGACACCCCACAGATACG. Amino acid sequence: CASSSSGHPTDT. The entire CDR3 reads CASSSSGHPTDTQYF.

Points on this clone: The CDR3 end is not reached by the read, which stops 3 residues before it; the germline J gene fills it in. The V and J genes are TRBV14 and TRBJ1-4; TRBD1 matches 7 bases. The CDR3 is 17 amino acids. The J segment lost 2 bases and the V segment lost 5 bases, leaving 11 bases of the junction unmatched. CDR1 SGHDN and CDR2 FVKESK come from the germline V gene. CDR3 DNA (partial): TGTGCCAGCAGCAGTACCCACCCGACAGGGACTAATGAAAAA. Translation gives CASSSTHPTGTNEK. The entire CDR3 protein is CASSSTHPTGTNEKLFF.

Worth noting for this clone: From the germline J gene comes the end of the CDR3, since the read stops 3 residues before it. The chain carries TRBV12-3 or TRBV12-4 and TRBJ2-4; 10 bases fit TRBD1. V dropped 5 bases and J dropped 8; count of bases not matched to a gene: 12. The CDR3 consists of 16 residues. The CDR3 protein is CASSTGAGTGVDIQYF. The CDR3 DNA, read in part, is TGTGCCAGCAGTACAGGGGCCGGGACAGGGGTAGACATT.

CDR3: CASSYGGGDRFYNEQFF. The DNA read from the CDR3 is TGTGCCAGCAGTTACGGTGGAGGGGACAGGTTTTACAATGAG. This chain connects TRBV6-2 or TRBV6-3 to TRBJ2-1; 8 nucleotides line up with TRBD1. The CDR3 end is not reached by the read, which stops 3 residues before it; the germline J gene fills it in. V lost 2 bases, J lost 4 bases, and 10 bases stayed unmatched. CDR3 length: 17 residues. Germline CDR1 reads MNHEY; CDR2 reads SVGEGT.

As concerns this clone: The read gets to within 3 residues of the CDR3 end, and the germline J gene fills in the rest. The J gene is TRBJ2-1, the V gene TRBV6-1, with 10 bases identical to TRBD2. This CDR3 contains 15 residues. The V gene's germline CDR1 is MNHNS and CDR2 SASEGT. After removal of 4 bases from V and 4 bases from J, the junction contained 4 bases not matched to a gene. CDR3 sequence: CASSGSGGVYNEQFF. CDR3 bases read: TGTGCCAGCAGTGGGAGCGGGGGGGTGTACAATGAG.

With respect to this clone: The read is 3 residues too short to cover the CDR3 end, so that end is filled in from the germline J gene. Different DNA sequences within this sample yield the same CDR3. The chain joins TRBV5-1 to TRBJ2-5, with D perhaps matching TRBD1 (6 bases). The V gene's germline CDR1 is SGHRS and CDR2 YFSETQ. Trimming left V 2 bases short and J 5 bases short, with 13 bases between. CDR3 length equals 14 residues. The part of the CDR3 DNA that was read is TGCGCCAGCAGCTTTGGTGGGGGCCGCGAGACC. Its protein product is CASSFGGGRET. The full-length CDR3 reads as CASSFGGGRETQYF.

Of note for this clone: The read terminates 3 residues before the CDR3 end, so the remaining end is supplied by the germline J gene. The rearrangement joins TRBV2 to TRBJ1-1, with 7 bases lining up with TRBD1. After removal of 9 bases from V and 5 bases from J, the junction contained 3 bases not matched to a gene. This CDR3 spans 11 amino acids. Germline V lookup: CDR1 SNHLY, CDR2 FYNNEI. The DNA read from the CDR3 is TGTGCCAGTCCAGGGGGGACTGAA. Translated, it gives CASPGGTE. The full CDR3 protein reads CASPGGTEAFF.

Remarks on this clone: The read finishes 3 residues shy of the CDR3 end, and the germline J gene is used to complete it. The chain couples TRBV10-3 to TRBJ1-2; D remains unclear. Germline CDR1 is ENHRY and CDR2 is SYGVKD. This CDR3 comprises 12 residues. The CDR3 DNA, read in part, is TGTGCCATCAGTGATGTTCAGGAAGGT. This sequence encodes CAISDVQEG. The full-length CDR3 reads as CAISDVQEGYTF.

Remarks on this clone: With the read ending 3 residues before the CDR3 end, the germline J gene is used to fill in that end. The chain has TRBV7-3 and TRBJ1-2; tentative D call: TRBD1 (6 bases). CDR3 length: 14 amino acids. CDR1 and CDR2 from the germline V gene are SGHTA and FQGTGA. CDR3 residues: CASSQGGGTNDYTF. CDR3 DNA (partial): TGTGCCAGCAGCCAAGGGGGAGGTACGAATGAC.

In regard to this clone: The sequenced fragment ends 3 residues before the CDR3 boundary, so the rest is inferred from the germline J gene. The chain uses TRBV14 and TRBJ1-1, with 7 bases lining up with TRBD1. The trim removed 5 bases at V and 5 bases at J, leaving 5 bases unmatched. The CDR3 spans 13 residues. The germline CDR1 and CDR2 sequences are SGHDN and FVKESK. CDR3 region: CASSKTGPTEAFF. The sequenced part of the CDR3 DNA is TGTGCCAGCAGCAAGACAGGGCCTACTGAA. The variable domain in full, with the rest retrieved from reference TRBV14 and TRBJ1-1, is EAGVTQFPSHSVIEKGQTVTLRCDPISGHDNLYWYRRVMGKEIKFLLHFVKESKQDESGMPNNRFLAERTGGTYSTLKVQPAELEDSGVYFCASSKTGPTEAFFGQGTRLTVV.

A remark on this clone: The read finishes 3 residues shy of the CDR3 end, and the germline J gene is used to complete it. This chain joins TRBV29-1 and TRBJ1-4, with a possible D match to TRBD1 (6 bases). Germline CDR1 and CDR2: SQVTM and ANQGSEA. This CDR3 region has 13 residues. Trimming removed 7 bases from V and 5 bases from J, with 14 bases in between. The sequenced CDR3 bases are TGCAGCGCCGTGGGGACAAGAAATGAAAAA. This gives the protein CSAVGTRNEK. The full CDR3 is CSAVGTRNEKLFF.

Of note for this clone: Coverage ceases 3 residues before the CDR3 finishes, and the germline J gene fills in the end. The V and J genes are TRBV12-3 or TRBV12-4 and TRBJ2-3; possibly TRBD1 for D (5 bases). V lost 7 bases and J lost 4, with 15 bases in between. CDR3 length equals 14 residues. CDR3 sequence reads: CASTPRVIADTQYF. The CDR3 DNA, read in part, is TGTGCCAGCACCCCCAGGGTTATCGCAGATACG.

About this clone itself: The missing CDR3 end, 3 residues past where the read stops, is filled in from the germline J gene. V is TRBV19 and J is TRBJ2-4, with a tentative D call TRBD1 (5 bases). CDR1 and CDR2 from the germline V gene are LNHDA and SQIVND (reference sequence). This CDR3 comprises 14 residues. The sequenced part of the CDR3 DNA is TGTGCCAGTAGTATTCAAGGGGTTGCCTATGGT. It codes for CASSIQGVAYG. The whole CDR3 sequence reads CASSIQGVAYGQYF.

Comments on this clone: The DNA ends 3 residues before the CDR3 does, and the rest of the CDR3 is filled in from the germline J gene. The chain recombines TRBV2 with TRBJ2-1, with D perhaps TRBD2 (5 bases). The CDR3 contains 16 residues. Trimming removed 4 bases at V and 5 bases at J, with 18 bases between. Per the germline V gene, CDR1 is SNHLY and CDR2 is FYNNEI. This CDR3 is CASSVEAGVSNNEQFF. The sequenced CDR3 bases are TGTGCCAGCAGTGTAGAGGCCGGGGTCTCAAACAATGAG.

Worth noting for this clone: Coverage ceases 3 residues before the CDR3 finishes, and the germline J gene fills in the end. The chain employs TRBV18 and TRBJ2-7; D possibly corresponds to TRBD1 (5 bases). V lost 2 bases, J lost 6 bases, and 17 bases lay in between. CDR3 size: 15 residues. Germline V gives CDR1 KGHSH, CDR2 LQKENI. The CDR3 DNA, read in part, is TGTGCCAGCTCACCAAGGCAGGCCCCCAGGGTCGAG. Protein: CASSPRQAPRVE. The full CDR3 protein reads CASSPRQAPRVEQYF.

The CDR3 loop reads CASSLSLRQGQYF. The covered CDR3 bases are TGTGCCAGCAGTCTTAGTTTGAGGCAGGGT. The chain carries TRBV7-8 and TRBJ2-4, with D possibly TRBD1 on 5 matching bases. Read sequence stops 3 residues before the CDR3 end, and the germline J gene provides the missing end. There are 13 residues in the CDR3. In germline, CDR1 is SGHVS, CDR2 FQNEAQ.

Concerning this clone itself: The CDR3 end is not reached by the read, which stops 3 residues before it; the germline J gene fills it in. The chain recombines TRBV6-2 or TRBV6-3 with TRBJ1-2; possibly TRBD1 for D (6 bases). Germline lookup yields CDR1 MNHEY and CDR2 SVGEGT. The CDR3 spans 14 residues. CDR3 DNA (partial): TGTGCCAGCAGTAGAGGGGGGGACACAGATACC. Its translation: CASSRGGDTDT. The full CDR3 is CASSRGGDTDTYTF.

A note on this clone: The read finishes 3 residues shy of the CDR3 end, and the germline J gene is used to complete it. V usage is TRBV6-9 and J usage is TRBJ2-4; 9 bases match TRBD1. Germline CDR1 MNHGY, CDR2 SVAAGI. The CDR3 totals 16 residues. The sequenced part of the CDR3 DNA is TGTGCCACCCTCCTGGGGCGAAACAGGGGGCTGAGCGGT. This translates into CATLLGRNRGLSG. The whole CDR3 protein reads CATLLGRNRGLSGQYF.

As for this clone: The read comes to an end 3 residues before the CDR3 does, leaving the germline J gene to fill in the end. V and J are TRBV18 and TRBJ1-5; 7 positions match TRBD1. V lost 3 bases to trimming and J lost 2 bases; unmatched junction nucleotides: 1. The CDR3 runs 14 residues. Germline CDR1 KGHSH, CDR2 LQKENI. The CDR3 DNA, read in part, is TGTGCCAGCTCACCCACAGGGGGCAATCAGCCC. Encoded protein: CASSPTGGNQP. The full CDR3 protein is CASSPTGGNQPQHF.